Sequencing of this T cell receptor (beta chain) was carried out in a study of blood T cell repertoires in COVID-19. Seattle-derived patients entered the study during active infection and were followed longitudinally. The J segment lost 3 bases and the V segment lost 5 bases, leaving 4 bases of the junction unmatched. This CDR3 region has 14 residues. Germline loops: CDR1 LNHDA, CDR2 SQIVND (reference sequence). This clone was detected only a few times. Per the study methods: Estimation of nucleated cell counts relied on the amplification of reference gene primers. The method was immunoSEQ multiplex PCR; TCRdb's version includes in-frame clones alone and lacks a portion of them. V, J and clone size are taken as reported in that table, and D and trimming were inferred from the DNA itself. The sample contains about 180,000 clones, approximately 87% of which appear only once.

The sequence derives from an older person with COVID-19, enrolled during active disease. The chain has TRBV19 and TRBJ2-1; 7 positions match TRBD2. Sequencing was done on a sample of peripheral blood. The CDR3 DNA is TGTGCCAGTAGTTCGGGGGGAGACTACAATGAGCAGTTCTTC. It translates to CASSSGGDYNEQFF.